This paragraph reports one T cell receptor (beta chain). No antigen is known for it. Reverse transcription of about 0.45 to 1 ug RNA was performed with random hexamers. immunoSEQ multiplex PCR amplified TCR beta CDR3 across 54 Vbeta, 13 Jbeta. TCRdb ran MiXCR on the immunoSEQ multiplex PCR reads and lists one entry per CDR3 protein. The sample shows 150,000 to 200,000 distinct CDR3 sequences, under 95% of them seen only once. CD8+ and CD4+ T cells circulating in blood were sequenced for TCR beta. The patients serving as multiple sclerosis controls were treatment-naive. They had stable or active relapsing-remitting disease and fulfilled revised McDonald criteria. This specimen belongs to a study of CD8 T cells in Susac syndrome. General observations from the study: TCR sequencing and HLA analysis covered a relatively small number of individuals.

The source material was CD4+ T cells from PBMCs. The TCR originated in a human donor with multiple sclerosis.

The CDR3 bases are TGTGCCAGCAGCCGCCGGGGGGACCCAAGCTCCTACGAGCAGTACTTC. Protein: CASSRRGDPSSYEQYF. The chain employs TRBV3-1 and TRBJ2-7; 7 bases match TRBD2. The CDR3 contains 16 residues. The ends lost 4 bases at V and 0 bases at J; junction bases unmatched: 9. The germline CDR1 and CDR2 sequences are LGHDT and YNNKEL (reference sequence).